The present T cell receptor beta chain was sequenced within a study of cytomegalovirus exposure and HLA in healthy donors. Across the whole study: The same platform as the roughly 700 first-cohort repertoires was used for the 120 validation repertoires, a later analysis reported. General study points: TCR beta chains numbering some 160 were designated cytomegalovirus-associated.

Of note for this clone: No antigen is known for it.

Sequencing used immunoSEQ multiplex PCR; TCRdb keeps in-frame clones, though not all of them. The table records 120,000 or so clones, 95% to 96% of them present only once. Germline lookup yields CDR1 MNHEY and CDR2 SMNVEV (reference sequence). J gave up 5 bases and V 6 bases, and 13 bases lay outside the gene matches. The CDR3 spans 16 residues. The rearrangement joins TRBV27 to TRBJ1-5; 7 bases are a match to TRBD1. This TCR derives from a man between 18 and 35 years old in good health and CMV-seronegative. Specimen: PBMCs. CDR3 in amino acids: CASSLVGAGGYQPQHF. The CDR3 nucleotides read TGTGCCAGCAGCTTGGTGGGGGCAGGGGGGTATCAGCCCCAGCATTTT.